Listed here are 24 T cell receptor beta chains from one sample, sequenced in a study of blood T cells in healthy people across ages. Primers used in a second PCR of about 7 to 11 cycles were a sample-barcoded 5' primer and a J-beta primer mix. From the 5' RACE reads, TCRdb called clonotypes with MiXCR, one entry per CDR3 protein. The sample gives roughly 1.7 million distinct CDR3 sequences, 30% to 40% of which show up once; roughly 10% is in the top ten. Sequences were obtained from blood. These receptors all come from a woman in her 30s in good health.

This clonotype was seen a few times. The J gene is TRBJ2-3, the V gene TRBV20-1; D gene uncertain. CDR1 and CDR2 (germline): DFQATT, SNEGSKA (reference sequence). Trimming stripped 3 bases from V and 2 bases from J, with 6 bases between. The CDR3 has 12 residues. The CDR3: CSARKPTDTQYF. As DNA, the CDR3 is TGCAGTGCTAGGAAGCCCACAGATACGCAGTATTTT.

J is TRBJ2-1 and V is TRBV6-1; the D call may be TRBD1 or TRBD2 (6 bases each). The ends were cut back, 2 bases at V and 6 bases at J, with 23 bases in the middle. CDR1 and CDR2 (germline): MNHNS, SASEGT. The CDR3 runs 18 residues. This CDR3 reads CASSERGVRGRRGNEQFF. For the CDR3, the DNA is TGTGCCAGCAGTGAAAGGGGGGTCCGTGGGAGGAGGGGCAATGAGCAGTTCTTC.

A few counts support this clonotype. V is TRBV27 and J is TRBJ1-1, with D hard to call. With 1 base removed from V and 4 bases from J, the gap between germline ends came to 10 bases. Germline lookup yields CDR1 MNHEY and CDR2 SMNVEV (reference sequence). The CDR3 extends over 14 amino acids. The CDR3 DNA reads TGTGCCAGCAGTTTATATGGGGAGGGCACTGAAGCTTTCTTT. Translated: CASSLYGEGTEAFF.

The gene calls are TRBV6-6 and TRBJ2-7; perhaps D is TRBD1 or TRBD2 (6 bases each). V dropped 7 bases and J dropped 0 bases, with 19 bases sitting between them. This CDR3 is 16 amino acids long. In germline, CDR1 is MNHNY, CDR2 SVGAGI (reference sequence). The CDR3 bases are TGTGCCAGCACGCTCACTCCGGGGGCCCACTCCTACGAGCAGTACTTC. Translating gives CASTLTPGAHSYEQYF.

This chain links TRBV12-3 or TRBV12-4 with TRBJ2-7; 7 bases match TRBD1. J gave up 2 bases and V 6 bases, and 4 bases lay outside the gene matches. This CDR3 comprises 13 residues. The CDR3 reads CASRLDRAYEQYF. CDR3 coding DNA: TGTGCCAGCAGACTTGACAGGGCCTACGAGCAGTACTTC.

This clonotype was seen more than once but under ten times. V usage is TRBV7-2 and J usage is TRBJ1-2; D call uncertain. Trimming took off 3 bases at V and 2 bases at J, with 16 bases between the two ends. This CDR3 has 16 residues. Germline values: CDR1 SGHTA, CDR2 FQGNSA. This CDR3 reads CASSFGSGIRNYGYTF. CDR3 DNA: TGTGCCAGCAGCTTTGGTTCCGGAATCCGAAACTATGGCTACACCTTC.

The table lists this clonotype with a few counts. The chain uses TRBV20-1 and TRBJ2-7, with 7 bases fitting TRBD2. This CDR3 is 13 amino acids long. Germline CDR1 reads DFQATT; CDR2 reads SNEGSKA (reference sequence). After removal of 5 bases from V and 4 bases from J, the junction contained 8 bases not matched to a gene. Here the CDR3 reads CSAPMRGGYEQYF. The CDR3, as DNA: TGCAGTGCTCCGATGCGGGGAGGGTACGAGCAGTACTTC.

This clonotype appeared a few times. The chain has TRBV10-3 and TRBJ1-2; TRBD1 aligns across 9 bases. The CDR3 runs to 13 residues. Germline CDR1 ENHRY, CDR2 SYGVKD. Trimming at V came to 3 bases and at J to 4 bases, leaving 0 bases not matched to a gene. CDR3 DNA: TGTGCCATCAGTGAACAGGGGGCCTATGGCTACACCTTC. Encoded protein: CAISEQGAYGYTF.

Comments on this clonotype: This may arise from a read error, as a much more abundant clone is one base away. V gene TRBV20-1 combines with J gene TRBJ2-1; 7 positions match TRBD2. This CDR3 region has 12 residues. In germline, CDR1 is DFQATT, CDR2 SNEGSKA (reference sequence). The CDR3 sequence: CSTSDRFNEQFF. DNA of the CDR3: TGCAGTACTAGCGACCGCTTTAATGAGCAGTTCTTC.

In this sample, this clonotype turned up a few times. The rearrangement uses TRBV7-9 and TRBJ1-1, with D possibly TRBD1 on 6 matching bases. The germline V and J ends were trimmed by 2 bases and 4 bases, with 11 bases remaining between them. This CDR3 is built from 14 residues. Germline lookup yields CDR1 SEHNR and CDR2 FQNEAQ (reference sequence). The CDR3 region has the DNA TGTGCCAGCAGCTTAACAGGGAGCTTCACTGAAGCTTTCTTT. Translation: CASSLTGSFTEAFF.

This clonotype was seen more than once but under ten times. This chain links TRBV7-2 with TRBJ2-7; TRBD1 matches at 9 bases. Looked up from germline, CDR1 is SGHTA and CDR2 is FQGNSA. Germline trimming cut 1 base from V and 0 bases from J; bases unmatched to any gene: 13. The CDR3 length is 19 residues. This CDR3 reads CASSLGVWGQGSSSYEQYF. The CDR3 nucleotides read TGTGCCAGCAGCTTAGGTGTCTGGGGACAGGGCTCGAGCTCCTACGAGCAGTACTTC. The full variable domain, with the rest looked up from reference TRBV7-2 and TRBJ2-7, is GAGVSQSPSNKVTEKGKDVELRCDPISGHTALYWYRQSLGQGLEFLIYFQGNSAPDKSGLPSDRFSAERTGGSVSTLTIQRTQQEDSAVYLCASSLGVWGQGSSSYEQYFGPGTRLTVT.

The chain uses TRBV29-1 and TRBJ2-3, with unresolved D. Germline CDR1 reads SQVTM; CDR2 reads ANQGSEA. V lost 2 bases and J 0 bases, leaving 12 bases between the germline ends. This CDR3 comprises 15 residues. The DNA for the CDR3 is TGCAGCGTTGAATTCGGACGTTCTAGCACAGATACGCAGTATTTT. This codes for CSVEFGRSSTDTQYF.

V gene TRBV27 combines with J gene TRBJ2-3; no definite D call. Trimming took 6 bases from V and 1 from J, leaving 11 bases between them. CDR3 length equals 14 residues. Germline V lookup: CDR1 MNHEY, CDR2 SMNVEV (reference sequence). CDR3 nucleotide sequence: TGTGCCAGCAGCTGGAATATAGGCACAGATACGCAGTATTTT. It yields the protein CASSWNIGTDTQYF.

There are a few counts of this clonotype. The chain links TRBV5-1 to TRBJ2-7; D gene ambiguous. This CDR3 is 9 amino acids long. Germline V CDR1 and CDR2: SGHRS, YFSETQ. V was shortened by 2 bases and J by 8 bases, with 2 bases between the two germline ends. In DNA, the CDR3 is TGCGCCAGCAGCTTTAAGCAGTACTTC. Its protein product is CASSFKQYF.

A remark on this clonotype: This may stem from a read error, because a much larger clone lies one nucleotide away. The CDR3 DNA is TGCAGCGCGGTCGGGACAGGCTACTACGAGCAGTACTTC. It yields the protein CSAVGTGYYEQYF. V is TRBV29-1 and J is TRBJ2-7; 8 bases match TRBD1. The CDR3 contains 13 residues. CDR1 is SQVTM, CDR2 ANQGSEA, per germline. Unmatched junction bases numbered 8, after V lost 7 bases and J lost 3 bases.

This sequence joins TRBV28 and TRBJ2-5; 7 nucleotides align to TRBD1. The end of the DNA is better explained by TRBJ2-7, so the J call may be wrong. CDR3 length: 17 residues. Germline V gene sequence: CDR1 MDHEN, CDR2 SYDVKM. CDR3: CASSFSDRRRGFYEQYF. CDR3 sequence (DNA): TGTGCCAGCAGTTTCTCGGACAGGAGAAGAGGGTTCTACGAGCAGTACTTC.

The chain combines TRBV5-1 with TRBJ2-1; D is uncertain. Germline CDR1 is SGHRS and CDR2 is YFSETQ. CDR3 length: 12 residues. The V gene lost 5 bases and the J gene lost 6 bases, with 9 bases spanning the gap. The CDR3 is CASRGRFNEQFF. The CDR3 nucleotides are TGCGCCAGCAGAGGACGCTTCAATGAGCAGTTCTTC.

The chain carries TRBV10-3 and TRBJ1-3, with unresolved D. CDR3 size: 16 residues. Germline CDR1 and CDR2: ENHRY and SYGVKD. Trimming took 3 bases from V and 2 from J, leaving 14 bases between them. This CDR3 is CAISDGQSGAGNTIYF. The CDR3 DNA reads TGTGCCATCAGTGACGGGCAGAGCGGAGCTGGAAACACCATATATTTT.

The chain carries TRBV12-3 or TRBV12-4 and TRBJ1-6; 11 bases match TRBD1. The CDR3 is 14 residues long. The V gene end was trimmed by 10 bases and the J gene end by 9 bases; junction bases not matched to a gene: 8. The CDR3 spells CATQGQGDGSPLHF. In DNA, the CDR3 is TGTGCCACCCAGGGACAGGGGGATGGTTCACCCCTCCACTTT.

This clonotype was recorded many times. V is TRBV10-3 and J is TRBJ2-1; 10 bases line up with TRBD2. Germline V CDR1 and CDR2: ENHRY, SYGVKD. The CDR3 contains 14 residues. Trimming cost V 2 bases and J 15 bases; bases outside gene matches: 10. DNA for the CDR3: TGTGCCATCAGTGAGCCAGGAACTAGCGGGATGCGGTTCTTC. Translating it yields CAISEPGTSGMRFF.

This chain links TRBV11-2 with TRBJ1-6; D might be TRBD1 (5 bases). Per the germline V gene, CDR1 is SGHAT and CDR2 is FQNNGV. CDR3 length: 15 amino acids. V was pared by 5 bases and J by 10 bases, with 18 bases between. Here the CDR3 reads CASSPRDVGLSPLHF. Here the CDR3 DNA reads TGTGCCAGCAGCCCCCGGGACGTCGGGCTATCACCCCTCCACTTT. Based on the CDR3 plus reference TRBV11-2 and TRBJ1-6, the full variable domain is EAGVAQSPRYKIIEKRQSVAFWCNPISGHATLYWYQQILGQGPKLLIQFQNNGVVDDSQLPKDRFSAERLKGVDSTLKIQPAKLEDSAVYLCASSPRDVGLSPLHFGNGTRLTVT.

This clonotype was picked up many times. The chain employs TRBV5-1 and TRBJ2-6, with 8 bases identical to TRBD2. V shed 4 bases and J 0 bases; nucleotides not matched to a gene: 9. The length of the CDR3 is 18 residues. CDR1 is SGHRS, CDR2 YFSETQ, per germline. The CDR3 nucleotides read TGCGCCAGCAGCCCCCTGGCGGGAGGTGTCTCTGGGGCCAACGTCCTGACTTTC. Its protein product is CASSPLAGGVSGANVLTF.

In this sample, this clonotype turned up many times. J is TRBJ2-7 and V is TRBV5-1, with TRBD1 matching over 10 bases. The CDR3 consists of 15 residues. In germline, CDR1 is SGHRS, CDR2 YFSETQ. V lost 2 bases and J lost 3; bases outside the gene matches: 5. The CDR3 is CASSFDRGPLYEQYF. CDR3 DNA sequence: TGCGCCAGCAGCTTCGACAGGGGGCCTCTCTACGAGCAGTACTTC.

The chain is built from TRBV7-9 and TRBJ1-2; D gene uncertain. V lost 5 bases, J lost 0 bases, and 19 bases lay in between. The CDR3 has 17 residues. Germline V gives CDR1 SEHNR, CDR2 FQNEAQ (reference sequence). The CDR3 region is CASSKPAGGRANYGYTF. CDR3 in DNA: TGTGCCAGCAGCAAGCCCGCGGGAGGGAGAGCTAACTATGGCTACACCTTC.